The 31 T cell receptor beta chains presented below share a single source sample, sequenced in a study of cytomegalovirus exposure and HLA in healthy donors. The study ran its PCR with 60 Vbeta and 13 Jbeta primers. Sequencing used immunoSEQ multiplex PCR; TCRdb keeps in-frame clones, though not all of them. This sample yields roughly 190,000 clones, of which more than 75% are seen a single time; 1.6% belongs to the top ten. Sequenced: PBMCs. The origin of the receptors is a woman in her forties or fifties in good health and CMV-seronegative.

CDR3 DNA sequence: TGTGCCAGCAGGCCTCGTGGGCAGGGGAGTGGCTACACCTTC. Its translation: CASRPRGQGSGYTF. This chain uses TRBV28 with TRBJ1-2; tentatively, D is TRBD1 (6 bases). The CDR3 is 14 residues long. CDR1 and CDR2 from the germline V gene are MDHEN and SYDVKM. The V gene lost 6 bases and the J gene lost 7 bases, with 18 bases spanning the gap.

This chain connects TRBV5-6 to TRBJ2-1; 11 bases are a match to TRBD2. The CDR3 length is 17 residues. V gave up 6 bases and J gave up 4 bases; unmatched junction bases: 12. Germline V CDR1 and CDR2: SGHDT, YYEEEE. Here the CDR3 DNA reads TGTGCCAGCACCCGAATTTCCGGGACTAGCGGTTACAATGAGCAGTTCTTC. Translated: CASTRISGTSGYNEQFF.

The chain combines TRBV5-6 with TRBJ1-1; TRBD1 aligns across 8 bases. Per the germline V gene, CDR1 is SGHDT and CDR2 is YYEEEE. The CDR3 consists of 14 residues. The trim removed 2 bases at V and 5 bases at J, leaving 5 bases unmatched. The CDR3 DNA follows: TGTGCCAGCAGCTTAGGAAACAGGGGGACTGAAGCTTTCTTT. It is translated as CASSLGNRGTEAFF.

The genes are TRBV11-2 and TRBJ2-5, with D possibly being TRBD1 (5 bases). The CDR3 covers 13 residues. CDR1 and CDR2 (germline): SGHAT, FQNNGV. V lost 5 bases and J lost 0, with 7 bases in between. The CDR3 DNA sequence: TGTGCCAGCAGCCAGACAGACCAAGAGACCCAGTACTTC. Encoded protein: CASSQTDQETQYF.

The chain couples TRBV7-8 to TRBJ1-1; D is undetermined. The CDR3 has 14 residues. V lost 1 base and J lost 6, with 12 bases in between. Looked up from germline, CDR1 is SGHVS and CDR2 is FQNEAQ. The CDR3: CASSLVSYTPEAFF. In nucleotides, the CDR3 is TGTGCCAGCAGCTTAGTTTCATACACACCTGAAGCTTTCTTT.

The CDR3 spells CASSLGLRLGYNEQFF. As DNA, the CDR3 is TGTGCCAGCAGCTTAGGACTCCGATTGGGCTACAATGAGCAGTTCTTC. The V and J genes are TRBV7-2 and TRBJ2-1; no clear D gene. The germline gives CDR1 SGHTA, CDR2 FQGNSA. This CDR3 spans 16 amino acids. V lost 1 base and J 3 bases, leaving 13 bases between the germline ends.

This clone appeared once. V and J are TRBV9 and TRBJ2-3; D possibly corresponds to TRBD2 (5 bases). V was clipped by 0 bases and J by 7 bases, with 18 bases between them. This CDR3 has 16 residues. CDR1 is SGDLS, CDR2 YYNGEE, per germline. Written as DNA, the CDR3 is TGTGCCAGCAGCGTAGCTCTAGAACTAGGAGCAAATACGCAGTATTTT. Its translation: CASSVALELGANTQYF.

In this sample, this clone turned up a few times. The chain carries TRBV28 and TRBJ1-5, with 8 nucleotides matching TRBD1. CDR1 and CDR2 (germline): MDHEN, SYDVKM. Trimming at V came to 9 bases and at J to 0 bases, leaving 4 bases not matched to a gene. CDR3 length: 14 residues. CDR3 sequence (DNA): TGTGCCAGTAAGACAGGGGATAGCAATCAGCCCCAGCATTTT. Translating it yields CASKTGDSNQPQHF.

The rearrangement uses TRBV11-1 and TRBJ2-5, with D tentatively TRBD2 (6 bases). Germline CDR1 and CDR2: SGHAT and FQDESV (reference sequence). This CDR3 has 14 amino acids. V lost 5 bases to trimming and J lost 2 bases, with 12 bases between them. CDR3 DNA sequence: TGTGCCAGCAGCCTGGGACTCAGACAAGAGACCCAGTACTTC. It codes for CASSLGLRQETQYF.

J is TRBJ1-2 and V is TRBV7-2; a weak D match, TRBD1 (5 bases). The V end lost 0 bases, the J end lost 2 bases, and 7 bases lay between the germline ends. Looked up from germline, CDR1 is SGHTA and CDR2 is FQGNSA. This CDR3 spans 14 amino acids. The CDR3 reads CASSLAGENYGYTF. CDR3 nucleotides: TGTGCCAGCAGCTTAGCAGGGGAAAACTATGGCTACACCTTC.

The chain recombines TRBV7-9 with TRBJ2-5, with D possibly TRBD2 on 5 matching bases. Per germline, CDR1 SEHNR and CDR2 FQNEAQ (reference sequence). There are 19 residues in the CDR3. Trimming removed 4 bases at V and 7 bases at J, with 31 bases between. CDR3 sequence reads: CASSSPETFSRFTGGTQYF. The CDR3 coding sequence is TGTGCCAGCAGCTCCCCCGAGACGTTTTCTAGGTTTACTGGAGGGACCCAGTACTTC.

The chain is built from TRBV6-1 and TRBJ1-2; the D is unclear. Germline V lookup: CDR1 MNHNS, CDR2 SASEGT. Trimming took off 3 bases at V and 5 bases at J, with 16 bases between the two ends. CDR3 length: 15 amino acids. The CDR3 protein is CASSEMKQLTYGYTF. In DNA, the CDR3 is TGTGCCAGCAGTGAGATGAAGCAACTTACTTATGGCTACACCTTC.

The chain is built from TRBV5-1 and TRBJ2-2, with 7 bases matching TRBD2. After removal of 2 bases from V and 6 bases from J, the junction contained 10 bases not matched to a gene. The CDR3 spans 16 residues. CDR1 is SGHRS, CDR2 YFSETQ, per germline. CDR3 coding DNA: TGCGCCAGCAGCTTACCAAAGATAAGCGGGGCCGGGGAGCTGTTTTTT. Amino acids: CASSLPKISGAGELFF. The complete variable domain, with remaining parts taken from reference TRBV5-1 and TRBJ2-2, reads KAGVTQTPRYLIKTRGQQVTLSCSPISGHRSVSWYQQTPGQGLQFLFEYFSETQRNKGNFPGRFSGRQFSNSRSEMNVSTLELGDSALYLCASSLPKISGAGELFFGEGSRLTVL.

The chain recombines TRBV5-4 with TRBJ2-1, with TRBD1 matching 8 bases. This CDR3 has 16 amino acids. In germline, CDR1 is SGHNT, CDR2 YYREEE (reference sequence). Trimming removed 0 bases from V and 4 bases from J; junction bases left unmatched: 6. CDR3 residues: CASSLVTGASYNEQFF. CDR3 nucleotide sequence: TGTGCCAGCAGCTTGGTGACAGGGGCTTCGTACAATGAGCAGTTCTTC.

This chain uses TRBV4-2 with TRBJ2-3; the D gene is possibly TRBD1 (5 bases). Trimming left V 1 base short and J 3 bases short, with 11 bases between. The germline gives CDR1 LGHNA, CDR2 YNFKEQ. This CDR3 has 15 amino acids. CDR3 coding DNA: TGTGCCAGCAGCCAAGGAATAGCAGGGACAGATACGCAGTATTTT. Translating gives CASSQGIAGTDTQYF.

The V call is TRBV14, the J call TRBJ1-1; D is ambiguous. V gave up 4 bases and J gave up 1 base, with 13 bases separating them. Germline CDR1 is SGHDN and CDR2 is FVKESK. The CDR3 loop spans 15 amino acids. The chain's CDR3 is CASSPIPGRNTEAFF. The CDR3 bases are TGTGCCAGCAGCCCAATCCCTGGGAGGAACACTGAAGCTTTCTTT. Filled out from reference TRBV14 and TRBJ1-1, the complete variable domain reads EAGVTQFPSHSVIEKGQTVTLRCDPISGHDNLYWYRRVMGKEIKFLLHFVKESKQDESGMPNNRFLAERTGGTYSTLKVQPAELEDSGVYFCASSPIPGRNTEAFFGQGTRLTVV.

In DNA form, the CDR3 reads TGTGCCAGCAGTGAATGGGACAAGTATCAGCCCCAGCATTTT. It yields the protein CASSEWDKYQPQHF. The gene calls are TRBV6-1 and TRBJ1-5, with D possibly TRBD1 on 6 matching bases. CDR1 and CDR2 (germline): MNHNS, SASEGT. The ends were cut back, 2 bases at V and 5 bases at J, with 10 bases in the middle. This CDR3 has 14 amino acids.

The V and J genes are TRBV7-9 and TRBJ2-2; 7 nucleotides match TRBD1. From germline, CDR1 is SEHNR and CDR2 FQNEAQ (reference sequence). V lost 6 bases, J lost 4 bases, and 5 bases stayed unmatched. The CDR3 contains 14 residues. CDR3 coding DNA: TGTGCCAGCAGAAAGGGACAGAGCACCGGGGAGCTGTTTTTT. Its protein is CASRKGQSTGELFF.

This clone has only a few counts. The chain recombines TRBV29-1 with TRBJ1-1; D may be TRBD1 (6 bases). This CDR3 has 13 amino acids. With 4 bases removed from V and 0 bases from J, the gap between germline ends came to 9 bases. Germline CDR1 and CDR2: SQVTM and ANQGSEA. Here the CDR3 DNA reads TGCAGCGTTGCCGACAGGTTGAACACTGAAGCTTTCTTT. It encodes CSVADRLNTEAFF.

This clone came up a few times. This chain connects TRBV12-5 to TRBJ2-3; possible D gene TRBD2, 6 bases. Trimming took 6 bases from V and 9 from J, leaving 16 bases between them. The V gene's germline CDR1 is LGHNT and CDR2 FRNRAP. The CDR3 extends over 13 amino acids. CDR3 amino acids: CASGLHVGGTQYF. In DNA form, the CDR3 reads TGTGCTAGTGGCCTCCATGTGGGAGGAACGCAGTATTTT.

The V and J genes are TRBV6-6 and TRBJ1-1; TRBD1 might be the D (6 bases). This CDR3 has 12 residues. V lost 7 bases and J lost 6, with 12 bases in between. CDR1 is MNHNY and CDR2 is SVGAGI in the germline V gene (reference sequence). The DNA of the CDR3 is TGTGCCAGCAAACAGGGCACCCCTGAAGCTTTCTTT. Translation gives CASKQGTPEAFF.

This clone was observed a few times. Other DNA sequences in this specimen translate into the identical CDR3. The V call is TRBV6-5, the J call TRBJ1-1; D is possibly TRBD1 (5 bases). Germline V gene sequence: CDR1 MNHEY, CDR2 SVGAGI. The V end lost 4 bases, the J end lost 1 base, and 7 bases lay between the germline ends. CDR3 length: 13 amino acids. CDR3 region: CASSLTGNTEAFF. In nucleotides, the CDR3 is TGTGCCAGCAGTTTAACAGGGAACACTGAAGCTTTCTTT.

Only a few counts were recorded for this clone. The gene calls are TRBV5-1 and TRBJ2-1, with 7 positions matching TRBD2. The CDR3 consists of 17 residues. Germline V gene lookup returns CDR1 SGHRS and CDR2 YFSETQ. V lost 0 bases and J lost 0; bases outside the gene matches: 6. In DNA, the CDR3 is TGCGCCAGCAGCTTGGTCCCGGGGGGTAACTCCTACAATGAGCAGTTCTTC. Amino acid sequence: CASSLVPGGNSYNEQFF.

V is TRBV19 and J is TRBJ2-7; 7 bases are a match to TRBD1. This CDR3 has 14 amino acids. V lost 7 bases, J lost 6 bases, and 12 bases stayed unmatched. Germline CDR1 and CDR2: LNHDA and SQIVND (reference sequence). This chain's CDR3 is CASTVARDSSEQYF. CDR3 in DNA: TGTGCCAGTACCGTAGCCCGGGACAGTTCCGAGCAGTACTTC.

This chain uses TRBV11-2 with TRBJ1-6; TRBD1 agrees at 7 bases. Germline-derived CDR1 and CDR2 are SGHAT and FQNNGV. This CDR3 has 18 amino acids. V was pared by 4 bases and J by 0 bases, with 9 bases of the junction left unmatched. The CDR3 DNA is TGTGCCAGCAGCTCTCGGACAGGCGGCAGCTCCTATAATTCACCCCTCCACTTT. Translation: CASSSRTGGSSYNSPLHF.

This clone was seen more than once but under ten times. The chain recombines TRBV7-9 with TRBJ2-2; no clear D gene. Trimming stripped 3 bases from V and 6 bases from J, with 11 bases between. The CDR3 is 14 amino acids. In germline, CDR1 is SEHNR, CDR2 FQNEAQ (reference sequence). The CDR3 here is CASSFAPGSGELFF. The CDR3 DNA reads TGTGCCAGCAGCTTTGCCCCCGGGTCCGGGGAGCTGTTTTTT.

The J gene is TRBJ2-2, the V gene TRBV5-1; 7 positions agree with TRBD1. The CDR3 has 16 amino acids. V lost 4 bases, J lost 4 bases, and 10 bases stayed unmatched. The V gene's germline CDR1 is SGHRS and CDR2 YFSETQ. The CDR3 protein is CASSRLQGSGTGELFF. The CDR3 nucleotides read TGCGCCAGCAGCAGACTACAGGGGTCGGGCACCGGGGAGCTGTTTTTT.

The J gene is TRBJ2-5, the V gene TRBV4-1; 10 nucleotides align to TRBD2. The germline V gene has CDR1 MGHRA and CDR2 YSYEKL. The CDR3 runs to 18 residues. V shed 0 bases and J 4 bases; nucleotides not matched to a gene: 11. In DNA, the CDR3 is TGCGCCAGCAGCCAAGATAGGGGAGCGGGAGGGCCGGGAGAGACCCAGTACTTC. Translated: CASSQDRGAGGPGETQYF.

This chain connects TRBV4-2 to TRBJ1-1; 11 nucleotides line up with TRBD1. The CDR3 spans 15 residues. V lost 5 bases, J lost 5 bases, and 7 bases stayed unmatched. Germline loops: CDR1 LGHNA, CDR2 YNFKEQ. The CDR3 protein is CASSSRGQGGTEAFF. CDR3 nucleotides: TGTGCCAGCAGCTCGAGGGGACAGGGGGGAACTGAAGCTTTCTTT.

V gene TRBV7-3 combines with J gene TRBJ2-7; 9 nucleotides match TRBD1. Germline V lookup: CDR1 SGHTA, CDR2 FQGTGA. J gave up 3 bases and V 5 bases, and 2 bases lay outside the gene matches. The CDR3 spans 13 residues. DNA for the CDR3: TGTGCCAGCAGCAGGGACAGGGACTACGAGCAGTACTTC. This sequence encodes CASSRDRDYEQYF.

The chain is built from TRBV5-4 and TRBJ2-3; the match to TRBD2 covers 7 bases. This CDR3 spans 14 amino acids. V was pared by 0 bases and J by 3 bases, with 1 base of the junction left unmatched. Germline V gene lookup returns CDR1 SGHNT and CDR2 YYREEE (reference sequence). The CDR3 spells CASSLELATDTQYF. In DNA, the CDR3 is TGTGCCAGCAGCTTGGAACTAGCGACAGATACGCAGTATTTT.